This T cell receptor (beta chain) was identified in a study of blood T cell repertoires in COVID-19. The table lists this clone with a count of one. Method: immunoSEQ multiplex PCR; TCRdb's copy keeps in-frame clones and lacks some. The sample lists approximately 280,000 clones; roughly 85% were seen once. Sequencing used PBMCs or T cells enriched from blood (not recorded which). The clonotype was recovered from a woman in her fifties or sixties who had recovered from COVID-19.

This CDR3 reads CAWNLKGGRADQPQHF. In DNA, the CDR3 is TGTGCCTGGAACCTTAAAGGAGGGAGGGCGGATCAGCCCCAGCATTTT. This sequence joins TRBV30 and TRBJ1-5; no reliable D call. CDR3 size: 16 residues. Looked up from germline, CDR1 is GTSNPN and CDR2 is SVGIG (reference sequence). V gave up 4 bases and J gave up 5 bases, with 21 bases separating them.